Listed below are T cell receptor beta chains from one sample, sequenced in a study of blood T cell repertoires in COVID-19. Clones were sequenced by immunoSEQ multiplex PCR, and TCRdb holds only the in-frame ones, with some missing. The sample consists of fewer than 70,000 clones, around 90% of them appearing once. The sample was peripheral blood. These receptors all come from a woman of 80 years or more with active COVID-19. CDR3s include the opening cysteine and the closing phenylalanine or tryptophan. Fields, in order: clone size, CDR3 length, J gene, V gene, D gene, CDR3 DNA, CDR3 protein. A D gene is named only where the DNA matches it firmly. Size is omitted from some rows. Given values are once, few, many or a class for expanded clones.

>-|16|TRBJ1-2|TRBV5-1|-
TGCGCCAGCAGCTTTATCCCAGACAATCTTAACTATGGCTACACCTTC
CASSFIPDNLNYGYTF
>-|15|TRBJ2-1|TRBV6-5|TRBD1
TGTGCCAGCAGTTACAAACCGACAGGGAACAATGAGCAGTTCTTC
CASSYKPTGNNEQFF
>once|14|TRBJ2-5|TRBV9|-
TGTGCCAGCAGCGTGGCCAGGGGAGGGGAGACCCAGTACTTC
CASSVARGGETQYF
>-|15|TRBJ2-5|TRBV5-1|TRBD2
TGCGCCAGCAGCTATTTAACGGGGGGCCAAGAGACCCAGTACTTC
CASSYLTGGQETQYF
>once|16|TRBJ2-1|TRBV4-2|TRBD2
TGTGCCAGCAGCCAAGAGCAGCTAGCGGCGAACAATGAGCAGTTCTTC
CASSQEQLAANNEQFF
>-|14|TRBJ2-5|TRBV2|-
TGTGCCAGCAGGTCAGGCACAGAACAAGAGACCCAGTACTTC
CASRSGTEQETQYF
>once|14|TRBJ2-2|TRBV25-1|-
TGTGCCAGCAGTCCCCTAGAAGGCGTCGGGGAGCTGTTTTTT
CASSPLEGVGELFF
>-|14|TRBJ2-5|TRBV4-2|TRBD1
TGTGCCAGCAGCCAAAACAGGGGGCAAGAGACCCAGTACTTC
CASSQNRGQETQYF
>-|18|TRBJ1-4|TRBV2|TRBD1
TGTGCCAGCAGTGGAAAGGGACAGGATGCGAGGGGGTATGAAAAACTGTTTTTT
CASSGKGQDARGYEKLFF
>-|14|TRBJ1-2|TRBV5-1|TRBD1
TGCGCCAGCACACCCGGACAGGGGGGATATGGCTACACCTTC
CASTPGQGGYGYTF
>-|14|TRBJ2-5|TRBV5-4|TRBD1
TGTGCCAGCAGCTCCAGGACAGGGTTAGAGACCCAGTACTTC
CASSSRTGLETQYF
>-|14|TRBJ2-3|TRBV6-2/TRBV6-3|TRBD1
TGTGCCAGCAGTAGGGGGCCCCACACAGATACGCAGTATTTT
CASSRGPHTDTQYF
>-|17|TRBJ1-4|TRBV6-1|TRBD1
TGTGCCAGCAGTGAAACGACAGGGGGCTCCGTAGCGGAAAAACTGTTTTTT
CASSETTGGSVAEKLFF